Following are 21 T cell receptor beta chains from one sample sequenced in a study of T cell responses to AZD1222 COVID-19 vaccine. Assay: immunoSEQ multiplex PCR; the TCRdb copy retains only in-frame clones and omits some. Seen here are roughly 66,000 clones, around 89% observed once, and the top ten hold 4.8%. This sample comprised peripheral blood, obtained 28 days after the second dose of the MenACWY control vaccine. The origin of the receptors is an adult who received the MenACWY meningococcal vaccine as a control.

The chain uses TRBV30 and TRBJ2-7; D is undetermined. The CDR3 loop spans 15 amino acids. Trimming took off 7 bases at V and 3 bases at J, with 22 bases between the two ends. Per germline, CDR1 GTSNPN and CDR2 SVGIG (reference sequence). The CDR3 reads CAFTSQDLRGYEQYF. The CDR3 DNA sequence: TGTGCCTTCACCTCGCAGGACCTGCGCGGCTACGAGCAGTACTTC.

CDR3 coding DNA: TGTGCCAGCAGTTTACCCGGGACAGGGGAATACGAGCAGTACTTC. This translates into CASSLPGTGEYEQYF. The chain uses TRBV28 and TRBJ2-7; 10 bases fit TRBD1. CDR1 is MDHEN and CDR2 is SYDVKM in the germline V gene. The CDR3 runs 15 residues. The V and J ends lost 2 bases and 4 bases, in that order; junction bases with no gene match: 5.

The V and J genes are TRBV9 and TRBJ2-5; the D gene could be TRBD1 or TRBD2 (7 bases each). CDR1 is SGDLS and CDR2 is YYNGEE in the germline V gene. This CDR3 comprises 14 residues. Trimming shortened V by 5 bases and J by 4 bases, and 15 bases separated the two germline ends. CDR3 nucleotides: TGTGCCAGCAGTCAGGGGGGGGCCGGAGAGACCCAGTACTTC. It is translated as CASSQGGAGETQYF.

The sample holds a few counts of this clone. This chain joins TRBV7-9 and TRBJ2-7; perhaps D is TRBD1 or TRBD2 (6 bases each). V lost 5 bases and J lost 1, with 21 bases in between. Looked up from germline, CDR1 is SEHNR and CDR2 is FQNEAQ (reference sequence). This CDR3 comprises 17 residues. The CDR3 protein is CASSPTRVGGQSYEQYF. CDR3 DNA sequence: TGTGCCAGCAGCCCAACCCGCGTGGGGGGCCAATCCTACGAGCAGTACTTC.

The CDR3 coding sequence is TGTGCCAGCAGCTCCCCCTGGGTAAACTGGCCCCAGCATTTT. Translating gives CASSSPWVNWPQHF. V gene TRBV6-2 or TRBV6-3 combines with J gene TRBJ1-5, with unresolved D. This CDR3 is 14 amino acids long. CDR1 MNHEY and CDR2 SVGEGT come from the germline V gene. The V end lost 6 bases, the J end lost 9 bases, and 18 bases lay between the germline ends.

The rearrangement links TRBV7-2 to TRBJ2-3; 11 positions agree with TRBD2. The V gene end was trimmed by 0 bases and the J gene end by 14 bases; junction bases not matched to a gene: 7. This CDR3 comprises 14 residues. Looked up from germline, CDR1 is SGHTA and CDR2 is FQGNSA. CDR3 loop: CASSLALAGGRLYF. The CDR3, as DNA: TGTGCCAGCAGCTTAGCCCTAGCGGGGGGAAGGCTGTATTTT. Filled out from reference TRBV7-2 and TRBJ2-3, the complete variable domain reads GAGVSQSPSNKVTEKGKDVELRCDPISGHTALYWYRQSLGQGLEFLIYFQGNSAPDKSGLPSDRFSAERTGGSVSTLTIQRTQQEDSAVYLCASSLALAGGRLYFGPGTRLTVL.

In its sample, this clone was seen a few times. CDR3 coding DNA: TGCGCCAGCAGCTCGACAGCTACGGGCTACGAGCAGTACTTC. Its protein product is CASSSTATGYEQYF. The chain is built from TRBV5-1 and TRBJ2-7, with a possible D match to TRBD1 (5 bases). Germline V gives CDR1 SGHRS, CDR2 YFSETQ. This CDR3 has 14 residues. Trimming took off 3 bases at V and 3 bases at J, with 13 bases between the two ends.

The gene calls are TRBV10-1 and TRBJ2-5; D not resolved. CDR1 is WNHNN, CDR2 SYGVQD, per germline (reference sequence). The CDR3 totals 14 residues. V lost 6 bases, J lost 5 bases, and 16 bases lay in between. CDR3 sequence: CASRDHQEWETQYF. The CDR3 nucleotides read TGCGCCAGCAGAGACCATCAGGAATGGGAGACCCAGTACTTC.

The rearrangement links TRBV19 to TRBJ2-1; no definite D call. Per the germline V gene, CDR1 is LNHDA and CDR2 is SQIVND (reference sequence). Trimming stripped 3 bases from V and 6 bases from J, with 6 bases between. This CDR3 is 12 amino acids long. CDR3 DNA: TGTGCCAGTAGTATGCGGTCCAATGAGCAGTTCTTC. Translation gives CASSMRSNEQFF. Full variable domain (rest looked up from reference TRBV19 and TRBJ2-1): DGGITQSPKYLFRKEGQNVTLSCEQNLNHDAMYWYRQDPGQGLRLIYYSQIVNDFQKGDIAEGYSVSREKKESFPLTVTSAQKNPTAFYLCASSMRSNEQFFGPGTRLTVL.

This chain joins TRBV7-9 and TRBJ2-7, with 9 nucleotides matching TRBD1. CDR1 and CDR2 (germline): SEHNR, FQNEAQ (reference sequence). This CDR3 has 16 residues. V was clipped by 1 base and J by 2 bases; unmatched bases: 6. CDR3 in amino acids: CASSLVGTGPPYEQYF. The CDR3 region has the DNA TGTGCCAGCAGCTTAGTTGGGACAGGGCCCCCCTACGAGCAGTACTTC.

This clone was observed once. This sequence joins TRBV27 and TRBJ1-2; possibly TRBD1 for D (6 bases). Germline values: CDR1 MNHEY, CDR2 SMNVEV (reference sequence). The CDR3 totals 15 residues. Trimming shortened V by 5 bases and J by 0 bases, and 13 bases separated the two germline ends. The chain's CDR3 is CASSGDWTANYGYTF. CDR3 bases: TGTGCCAGCAGTGGGGACTGGACAGCTAACTATGGCTACACCTTC.

V gene TRBV2 combines with J gene TRBJ1-2; the D gene is possibly TRBD1 (5 bases). Trimming cost V 1 base and J 8 bases, with 11 bases left between them. CDR1 is SNHLY and CDR2 is FYNNEI in the germline V gene. The length of the CDR3 is 13 residues. The CDR3 nucleotides read TGTGCCAGCAGTGAAGGGGCAGGGACCGGCTACACCTTC. It translates to CASSEGAGTGYTF.

This clone appeared a few times. The chain is built from TRBV6-2 or TRBV6-3 and TRBJ1-1; 7 bases line up with TRBD1. J gave up 0 bases and V 4 bases, and 14 bases lay outside the gene matches. The CDR3 runs 18 residues. Germline CDR1 is MNHEY and CDR2 is SVGEGT. DNA for the CDR3: TGTGCCAGCAGTTCTGATACCATCCAGACAGGGTTGAACACTGAAGCTTTCTTT. It codes for CASSSDTIQTGLNTEAFF.

The V and J genes are TRBV3-1 (or the pseudogene TRBV3-2) and TRBJ1-6; no firm D call. The CDR3 is 14 residues long. Germline V gene lookup returns CDR1 LGHDT and CDR2 YNNKEL (reference sequence). Trimming removed 3 bases from V and 0 bases from J, with 3 bases in between. The CDR3, as DNA: TGTGCCAGCAGCCAGAGCTCCTATAATTCACCCCTCCACTTT. This translates into CASSQSSYNSPLHF.

This clone was recorded once. The rearrangement uses TRBV18 and TRBJ2-1; unclear D gene. The CDR3 covers 12 residues. CDR1 is KGHSH and CDR2 is LQKENI in the germline V gene. V was pared by 3 bases and J by 2 bases, with 2 bases between. This CDR3 reads CASSPAYNEQFF. The CDR3, as DNA: TGTGCCAGCTCACCGGCCTACAATGAGCAGTTCTTC.

The chain has TRBV28 and TRBJ2-2, with D perhaps TRBD1 (5 bases). The CDR3 runs to 13 residues. The V end was cut by 5 bases, the J end by 4 bases, with 8 bases between. Looked up from germline, CDR1 is MDHEN and CDR2 is SYDVKM. In DNA, the CDR3 is TGTGCCAGCAGTAAAACAGGCACCGGGGAGCTGTTTTTT. It is translated as CASSKTGTGELFF.

This clone occurred once. The CDR3 sequence: CASSLAGGRVTEAFF. In nucleotides, the CDR3 is TGTGCCAGCAGCTTAGCGGGGGGCAGGGTAACTGAAGCTTTCTTT. The gene calls are TRBV7-8 and TRBJ1-1, with D possibly being TRBD1 (6 bases). V dropped 0 bases and J dropped 5 bases, with 13 bases sitting between them. CDR3 length equals 15 residues. CDR1 SGHVS and CDR2 FQNEAQ come from the germline V gene.

This clone has only one observation. This CDR3 is CASSPGPIIYGYTF. CDR3 nucleotide sequence: TGTGCCAGCAGTCCGGGACCGATAATCTATGGCTACACCTTC. The chain uses TRBV28 and TRBJ1-2; possible D gene TRBD1, 5 bases. The V end lost 5 bases, the J end lost 4 bases, and 14 bases lay between the germline ends. Germline V gene sequence: CDR1 MDHEN, CDR2 SYDVKM. The CDR3 length is 14 residues.

The V and J genes are TRBV28 and TRBJ1-2, with 9 bases fitting TRBD1. From germline, CDR1 is MDHEN and CDR2 SYDVKM. The CDR3 is 16 amino acids. V shed 2 bases and J 7 bases; nucleotides not matched to a gene: 11. CDR3 sequence (DNA): TGTGCCAGCAGTTTACACCAGACAGGGGGGATCTCTGGCTACACCTTC. This sequence encodes CASSLHQTGGISGYTF.

This clone showed up just a few times. The genes are TRBV15 and TRBJ2-7; no definite D call. V lost 4 bases and J 1 base, leaving 8 bases between the germline ends. The CDR3 spans 13 residues. Germline V gene lookup returns CDR1 LNHNV and CDR2 YYDKDF (reference sequence). CDR3 residues: CATSTTPSYEQYF. The CDR3 DNA reads as TGTGCCACCAGCACCACCCCGTCCTACGAGCAGTACTTC.

CDR3 loop: CASGPQDSEAFF. Written as DNA, the CDR3 is TGTGCCAGCGGCCCCCAGGACAGTGAAGCTTTCTTT. This rearrangement joins TRBV5-4 to TRBJ1-1; possibly TRBD1 for D (6 bases). CDR1 is SGHNT and CDR2 is YYREEE in the germline V gene (reference sequence). The CDR3 is made up of 12 amino acids. Trimming left V 7 bases short and J 7 bases short, with 14 bases between.